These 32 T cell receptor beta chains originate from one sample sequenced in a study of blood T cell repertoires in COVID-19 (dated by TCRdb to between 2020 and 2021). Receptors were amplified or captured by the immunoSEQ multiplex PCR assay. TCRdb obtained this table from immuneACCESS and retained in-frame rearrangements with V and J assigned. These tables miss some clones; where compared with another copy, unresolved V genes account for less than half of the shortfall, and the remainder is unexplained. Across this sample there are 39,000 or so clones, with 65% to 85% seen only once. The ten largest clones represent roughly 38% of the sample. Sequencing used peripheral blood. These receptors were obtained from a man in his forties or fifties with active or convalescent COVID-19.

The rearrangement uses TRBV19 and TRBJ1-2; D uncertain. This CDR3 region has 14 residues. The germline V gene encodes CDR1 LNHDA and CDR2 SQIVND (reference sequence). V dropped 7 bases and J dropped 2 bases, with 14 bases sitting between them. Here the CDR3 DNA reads TGTGCCAGTACCAGGAAATCGGTAAACTATGGCTACACCTTC. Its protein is CASTRKSVNYGYTF.

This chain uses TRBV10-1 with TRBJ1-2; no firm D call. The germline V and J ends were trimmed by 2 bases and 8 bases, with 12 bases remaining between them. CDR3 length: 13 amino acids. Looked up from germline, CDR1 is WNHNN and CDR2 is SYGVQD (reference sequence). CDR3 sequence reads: CASSEGGTSGYTF. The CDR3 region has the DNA TGCGCCAGCAGTGAGGGCGGTACCTCGGGCTACACCTTC.

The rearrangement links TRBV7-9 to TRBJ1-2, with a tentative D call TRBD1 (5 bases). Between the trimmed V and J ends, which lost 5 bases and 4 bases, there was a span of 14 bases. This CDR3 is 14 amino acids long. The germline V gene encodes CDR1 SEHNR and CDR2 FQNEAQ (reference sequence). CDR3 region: CASSPATGGYGYTF. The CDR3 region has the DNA TGTGCCAGCAGCCCAGCGACCGGGGGCTATGGCTACACCTTC.

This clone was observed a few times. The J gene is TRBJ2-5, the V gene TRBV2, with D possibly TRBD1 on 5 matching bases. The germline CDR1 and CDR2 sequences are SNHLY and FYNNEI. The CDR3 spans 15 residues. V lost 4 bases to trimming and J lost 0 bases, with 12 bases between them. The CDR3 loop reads CASSAQGSYQETQYF. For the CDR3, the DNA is TGTGCCAGCAGTGCCCAGGGTTCGTACCAAGAGACCCAGTACTTC.

DNA for the CDR3: TGTGCCGGGAAGGGGTCCGACAATGAGCAGTTCTTC. Translation: CAGKGSDNEQFF. This chain connects TRBV28 to TRBJ2-1; D possibly corresponds to TRBD1 (5 bases). The V end was cut by 11 bases, the J end by 5 bases, with 13 bases between. The CDR3 is 12 residues long. Germline CDR1 is MDHEN and CDR2 is SYDVKM.

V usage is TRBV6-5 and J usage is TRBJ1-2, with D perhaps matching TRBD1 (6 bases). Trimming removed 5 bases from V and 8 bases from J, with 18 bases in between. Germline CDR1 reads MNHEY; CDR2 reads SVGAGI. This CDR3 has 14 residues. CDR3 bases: TGTGCCAGCAGTATAGGGAGTCGGGGACAAGGCTACACCTTC. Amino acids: CASSIGSRGQGYTF.

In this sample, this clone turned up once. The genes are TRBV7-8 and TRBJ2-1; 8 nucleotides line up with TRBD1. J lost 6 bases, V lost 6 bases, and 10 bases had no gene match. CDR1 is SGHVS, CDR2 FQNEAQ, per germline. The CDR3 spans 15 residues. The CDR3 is CASRNQGAVSNEQFF. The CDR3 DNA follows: TGTGCCAGCAGGAACCAGGGGGCTGTGTCCAATGAGCAGTTCTTC.

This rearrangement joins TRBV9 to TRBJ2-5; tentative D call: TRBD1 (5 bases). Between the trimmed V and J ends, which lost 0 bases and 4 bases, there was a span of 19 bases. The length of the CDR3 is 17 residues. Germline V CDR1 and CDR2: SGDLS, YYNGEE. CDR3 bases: TGTGCCAGCAGCGTAGATGGCTTCGGAAGGGGTGGAGAGACCCAGTACTTC. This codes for CASSVDGFGRGGETQYF.

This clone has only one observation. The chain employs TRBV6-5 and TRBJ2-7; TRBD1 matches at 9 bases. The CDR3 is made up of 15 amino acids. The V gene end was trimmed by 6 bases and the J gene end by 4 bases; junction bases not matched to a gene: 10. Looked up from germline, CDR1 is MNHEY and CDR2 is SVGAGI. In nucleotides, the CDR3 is TGTGCCAGCAGGCGACAGGGGGATAATGTTTACGAGCAGTACTTC. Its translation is CASRRQGDNVYEQYF.

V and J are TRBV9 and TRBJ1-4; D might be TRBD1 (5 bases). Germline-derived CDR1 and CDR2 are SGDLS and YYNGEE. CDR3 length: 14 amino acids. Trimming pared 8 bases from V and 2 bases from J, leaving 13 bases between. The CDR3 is CASSQGLTNEKLFF. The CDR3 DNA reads TGTGCCAGTTCCCAGGGTCTGACTAATGAAAAACTGTTTTTT.

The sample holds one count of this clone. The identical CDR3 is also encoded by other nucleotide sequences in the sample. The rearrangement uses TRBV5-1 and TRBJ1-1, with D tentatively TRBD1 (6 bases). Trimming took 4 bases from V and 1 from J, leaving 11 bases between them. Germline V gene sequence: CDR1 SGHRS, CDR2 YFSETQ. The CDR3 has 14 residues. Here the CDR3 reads CASSPGGGNTEAFF. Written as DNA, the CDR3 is TGCGCCAGCAGCCCGGGAGGGGGGAACACTGAAGCTTTCTTT.

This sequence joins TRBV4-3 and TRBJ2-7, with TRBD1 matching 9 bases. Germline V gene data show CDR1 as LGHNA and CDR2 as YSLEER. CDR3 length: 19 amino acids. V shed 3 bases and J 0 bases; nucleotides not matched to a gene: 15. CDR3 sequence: CASSHLPGTGTSSSYEQYF. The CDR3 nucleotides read TGCGCCAGCAGCCACCTACCCGGGACAGGGACGTCTAGCTCCTACGAGCAGTACTTC.

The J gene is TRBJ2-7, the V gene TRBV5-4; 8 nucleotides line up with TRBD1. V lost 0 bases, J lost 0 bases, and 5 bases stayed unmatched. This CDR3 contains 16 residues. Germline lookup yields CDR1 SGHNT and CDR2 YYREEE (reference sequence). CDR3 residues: CASSLDRDRGSYEQYF. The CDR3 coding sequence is TGTGCCAGCAGCTTGGACCGTGACAGGGGCTCCTACGAGCAGTACTTC.

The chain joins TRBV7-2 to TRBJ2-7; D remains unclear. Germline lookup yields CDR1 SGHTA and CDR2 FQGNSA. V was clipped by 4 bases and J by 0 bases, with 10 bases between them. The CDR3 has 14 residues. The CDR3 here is CASSSNRDSYEQYF. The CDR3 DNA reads TGTGCCAGCAGCTCCAACCGAGACTCCTACGAGCAGTACTTC.

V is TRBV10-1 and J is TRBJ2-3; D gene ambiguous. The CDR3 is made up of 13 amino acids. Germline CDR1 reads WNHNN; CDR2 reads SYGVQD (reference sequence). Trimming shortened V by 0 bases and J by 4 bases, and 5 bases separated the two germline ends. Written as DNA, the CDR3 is TGCGCCAGCAGTGAGTCGTTCTCAGATACGCAGTATTTT. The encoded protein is CASSESFSDTQYF.

The CDR3 coding sequence is TGTGCCAGCAGCTTAGAAAAGGAGCGCTACGAGCAGTACTTC. This translates into CASSLEKERYEQYF. The J gene is TRBJ2-7, the V gene TRBV7-2, with unresolved D. The CDR3 is made up of 14 amino acids. Per the germline V gene, CDR1 is SGHTA and CDR2 is FQGNSA. The ends were cut back, 1 base at V and 3 bases at J, with 10 bases in the middle.

The CDR3 spells CATAQTGASYGYTF. Written as DNA, the CDR3 is TGTGCCACAGCACAGACAGGCGCCTCCTATGGCTACACCTTC. The chain couples TRBV24-1 to TRBJ1-2; weak D call: TRBD1 (6 bases). The CDR3 is 14 residues long. Per germline, CDR1 KGHDR and CDR2 SFDVKD. V was trimmed by 10 bases and J by 4 bases, leaving 18 bases between them.

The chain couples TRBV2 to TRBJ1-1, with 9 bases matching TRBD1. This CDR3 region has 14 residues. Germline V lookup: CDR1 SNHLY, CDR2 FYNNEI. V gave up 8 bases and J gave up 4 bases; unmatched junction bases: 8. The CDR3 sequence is CASGGTGRITEAFF. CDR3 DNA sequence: TGTGCCAGCGGCGGGACAGGGAGAATCACTGAAGCTTTCTTT. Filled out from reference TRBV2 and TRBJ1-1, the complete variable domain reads EPEVTQTPSHQVTQMGQEVILRCVPISNHLYFYWYRQILGQKVEFLVSFYNNEISEKSEIFDDQFSVERPDGSNFTLKIRSTKLEDSAMYFCASGGTGRITEAFFGQGTRLTVV.

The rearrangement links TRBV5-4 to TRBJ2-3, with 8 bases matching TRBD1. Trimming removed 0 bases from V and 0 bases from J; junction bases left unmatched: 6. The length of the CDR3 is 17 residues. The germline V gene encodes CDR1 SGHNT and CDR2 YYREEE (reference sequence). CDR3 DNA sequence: TGTGCCAGCAGCTTGGGGACAGGGAGGACTAGCACAGATACGCAGTATTTT. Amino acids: CASSLGTGRTSTDTQYF.

CDR3 sequence reads: CASSQSAAGEQFF. The CDR3, as DNA: TGTGCCAGCAGCCAATCCGCAGCGGGTGAGCAGTTCTTC. The rearrangement uses TRBV16 and TRBJ2-1; weak D call: TRBD2 (6 bases). The CDR3 has 13 residues. Germline V gives CDR1 KGHSY, CDR2 FQNENV. The V and J ends lost 0 bases and 9 bases respectively, with 9 bases between them.

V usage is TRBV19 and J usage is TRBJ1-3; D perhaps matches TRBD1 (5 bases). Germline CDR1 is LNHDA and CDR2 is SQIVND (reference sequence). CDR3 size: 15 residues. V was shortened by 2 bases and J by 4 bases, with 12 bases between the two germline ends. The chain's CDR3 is CASSIRGFVGNTIYF. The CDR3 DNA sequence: TGTGCCAGTAGTATACGGGGGTTTGTCGGAAACACCATATATTTT.

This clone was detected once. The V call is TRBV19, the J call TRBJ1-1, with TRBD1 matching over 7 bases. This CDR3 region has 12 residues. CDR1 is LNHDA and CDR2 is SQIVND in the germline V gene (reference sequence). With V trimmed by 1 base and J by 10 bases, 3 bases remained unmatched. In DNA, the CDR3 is TGTGCCAGTAGTATAGCTCCAGGGGGAGCTTTCTTT. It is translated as CASSIAPGGAFF. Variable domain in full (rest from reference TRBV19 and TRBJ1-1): DGGITQSPKYLFRKEGQNVTLSCEQNLNHDAMYWYRQDPGQGLRLIYYSQIVNDFQKGDIAEGYSVSREKKESFPLTVTSAQKNPTAFYLCASSIAPGGAFFGQGTRLTVV.

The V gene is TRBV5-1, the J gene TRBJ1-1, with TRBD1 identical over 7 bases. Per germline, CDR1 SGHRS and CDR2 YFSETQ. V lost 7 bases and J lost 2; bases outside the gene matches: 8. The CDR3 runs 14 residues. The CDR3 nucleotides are TGCGCCAGCGGGACCGGGACAGTCAACACTGAAGCTTTCTTT. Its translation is CASGTGTVNTEAFF.

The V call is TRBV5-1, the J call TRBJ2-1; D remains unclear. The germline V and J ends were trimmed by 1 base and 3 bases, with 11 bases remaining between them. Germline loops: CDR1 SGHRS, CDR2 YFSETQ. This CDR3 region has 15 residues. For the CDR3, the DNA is TGCGCCAGCAGCTTGAGCGCAGAGGTCTACAATGAGCAGTTCTTC. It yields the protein CASSLSAEVYNEQFF.

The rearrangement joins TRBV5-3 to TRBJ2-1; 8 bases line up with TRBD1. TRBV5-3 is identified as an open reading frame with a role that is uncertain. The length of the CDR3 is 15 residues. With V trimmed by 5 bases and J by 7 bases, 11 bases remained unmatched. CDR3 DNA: TGTGCCAGAAGGGATGACAGGGGAGGATGGAATGAGCAGTTCTTC. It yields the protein CARRDDRGGWNEQFF.

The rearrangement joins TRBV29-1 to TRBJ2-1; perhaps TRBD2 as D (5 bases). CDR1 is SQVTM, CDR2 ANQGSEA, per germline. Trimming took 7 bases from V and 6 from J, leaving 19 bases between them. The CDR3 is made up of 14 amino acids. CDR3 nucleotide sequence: TGCAGCGGACTACTGGATAGCTCAGGCAATGAGCAGTTCTTC. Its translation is CSGLLDSSGNEQFF.

The CDR3 DNA reads TGTGCCAGCAGTGGGACGGGGGTAGGGAACACCATATATTTT. Translating gives CASSGTGVGNTIYF. V usage is TRBV2 and J usage is TRBJ1-3; TRBD1 is a possible D gene (5 bases). Germline CDR1 reads SNHLY; CDR2 reads FYNNEI. V gave up 4 bases and J gave up 7 bases, with 14 bases separating them. CDR3 length equals 14 residues.

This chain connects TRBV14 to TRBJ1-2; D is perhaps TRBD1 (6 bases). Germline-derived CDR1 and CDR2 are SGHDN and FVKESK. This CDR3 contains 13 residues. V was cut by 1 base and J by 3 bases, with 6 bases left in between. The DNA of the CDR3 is TGTGCCAGCAGCCAAGGACAGGACTATGGCTACACCTTC. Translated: CASSQGQDYGYTF.

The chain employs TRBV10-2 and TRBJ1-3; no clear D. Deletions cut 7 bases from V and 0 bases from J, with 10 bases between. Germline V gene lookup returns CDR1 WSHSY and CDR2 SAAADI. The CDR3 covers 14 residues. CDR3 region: CASKATGSGNTIYF. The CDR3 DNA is TGCGCCAGCAAAGCGACGGGCTCTGGAAACACCATATATTTT.

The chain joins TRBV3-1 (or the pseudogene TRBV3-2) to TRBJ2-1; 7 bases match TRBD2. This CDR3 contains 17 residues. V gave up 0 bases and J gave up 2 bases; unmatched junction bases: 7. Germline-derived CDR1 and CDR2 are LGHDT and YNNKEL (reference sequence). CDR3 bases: TGTGCCAGCAGCCAAGAATGGGCTAGCGGAGCCTACAATGAGCAGTTCTTC. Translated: CASSQEWASGAYNEQFF.

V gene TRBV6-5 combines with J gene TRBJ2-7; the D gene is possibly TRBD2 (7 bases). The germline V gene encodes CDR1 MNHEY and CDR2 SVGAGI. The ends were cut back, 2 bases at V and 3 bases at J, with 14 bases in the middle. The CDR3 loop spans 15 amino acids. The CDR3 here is CASSYGGTGGYEQYF. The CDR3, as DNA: TGTGCCAGCAGTTACGGGGGCACGGGGGGCTACGAGCAGTACTTC.

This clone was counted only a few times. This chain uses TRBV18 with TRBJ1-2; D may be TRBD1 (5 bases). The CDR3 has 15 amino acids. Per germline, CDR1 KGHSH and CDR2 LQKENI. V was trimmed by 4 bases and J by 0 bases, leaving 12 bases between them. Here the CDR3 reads CASSLRQTSNYGYTF. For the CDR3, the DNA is TGTGCCAGCTCACTGCGACAGACCTCTAACTATGGCTACACCTTC.